One sample yielded the 21 T cell receptor beta chains listed below, sequenced in a study of memory CD4+ T cells and cytomegalovirus serostatus. The sort gate was single viable CD3+CD4+CD8-CD45RO+ cells for memory CD4+ T cells. TCRdb keeps only in-frame clones here, not all; method: immunoSEQ multiplex PCR. The table shows some 44,000 clones, with over 65% occurring only once. Sequencing used memory CD4+ T cells from blood. Source of these receptors: an adult in good health and CMV-seronegative.

The chain recombines TRBV7-2 with TRBJ2-5; TRBD1 is a possible D gene (8 bases). This CDR3 region has 17 residues. CDR1 is SGHTA and CDR2 is FQGNSA in the germline V gene. V lost 5 bases, J lost 5 bases, and 24 bases lay in between. For the CDR3, the DNA is TGTGCCAGCAGCCTGGGGGGGACAGGTATTGCTTGGGAGACCCAGTACTTC. Its translation is CASSLGGTGIAWETQYF.

This clone was detected only a few times. This rearrangement joins TRBV10-3 to TRBJ2-5; 10 nucleotides match TRBD2. Germline V gene sequence: CDR1 ENHRY, CDR2 SYGVKD. The CDR3 has 18 residues. Germline trimming cut 0 bases from V and 4 bases from J; bases unmatched to any gene: 11. CDR3 nucleotide sequence: TGTGCCATCAGTGAGTCTTCCGGCCCACTAGCGGGGTTAGAGACCCAGTACTTC. This sequence encodes CAISESSGPLAGLETQYF.

This clone has more than one count but fewer than ten. DNA of the CDR3: TGTGCCAGCAGCTCCTTGACAGGGGGTGGCTACACCTTC. The encoded protein is CASSSLTGGGYTF. V is TRBV5-5 and J is TRBJ1-2; TRBD1 matches 9 bases. The CDR3 consists of 13 residues. Trimming removed 3 bases from V and 7 bases from J; junction bases left unmatched: 4. Germline V lookup: CDR1 SGHKS, CDR2 YYEKEE (reference sequence).

The chain carries TRBV30 and TRBJ1-5, with a possible D match to TRBD1 (5 bases). Deletions cut 2 bases from V and 4 bases from J, with 12 bases between. CDR3 length equals 14 residues. Germline V gene lookup returns CDR1 GTSNPN and CDR2 SVGIG (reference sequence). The CDR3 loop reads CAWSPAGGNQPQHF. The CDR3, as DNA: TGTGCCTGGAGTCCGGCCGGGGGAAATCAGCCCCAGCATTTT.

The chain employs TRBV27 and TRBJ1-3; D perhaps matches TRBD1 (6 bases). With 8 bases removed from V and 0 bases from J, the gap between germline ends came to 14 bases. The CDR3 runs 15 residues. Germline CDR1 and CDR2: MNHEY and SMNVEV (reference sequence). CDR3 nucleotides: TGTGCCAGCCGATCAGGGACAAACTCTGGAAACACCATATATTTT. Its protein is CASRSGTNSGNTIYF.

The chain carries TRBV2 and TRBJ2-7; D is possibly TRBD1 or TRBD2 (6 bases each). The CDR3 spans 16 residues. CDR1 SNHLY and CDR2 FYNNEI come from the germline V gene. V was clipped by 5 bases and J by 3 bases, with 20 bases between them. DNA for the CDR3: TGTGCCAGCAGTTCCCTCGGGGGTCAGGGGTTCTACGAGCAGTACTTC. Translation gives CASSSLGGQGFYEQYF.

The rearrangement links TRBV18 to TRBJ2-3, with 10 bases matching TRBD2. The V gene end was trimmed by 2 bases and the J gene end by 6 bases; junction bases not matched to a gene: 14. This CDR3 spans 18 amino acids. Germline values: CDR1 KGHSH, CDR2 LQKENI. The CDR3, as DNA: TGTGCCAGCTCACCAACGCGGAGGCTAGCGGGGGAACCGGATACGCAGTATTTT. This codes for CASSPTRRLAGEPDTQYF.

The gene calls are TRBV30 and TRBJ2-1; TRBD2 might be the D (5 bases). The V end lost 0 bases, the J end lost 0 bases, and 18 bases lay between the germline ends. The CDR3 runs to 18 residues. Germline V CDR1 and CDR2: GTSNPN, SVGIG (reference sequence). In DNA form, the CDR3 reads TGTGCCTGGAGTGTGGCAAAACTAGATACCCGCTCCTACAATGAGCAGTTCTTC. The encoded protein is CAWSVAKLDTRSYNEQFF.

This rearrangement joins TRBV30 to TRBJ1-2, with TRBD1 matching over 7 bases. The germline V gene encodes CDR1 GTSNPN and CDR2 SVGIG (reference sequence). The CDR3 runs to 14 residues. Trimming took 2 bases from V and 8 from J; bases not matched to a gene: 11. DNA for the CDR3: TGTGCCTGGAGTAGGGGACAGATCCCCCCCGGCTACACCTTC. The encoded protein is CAWSRGQIPPGYTF.

The chain links TRBV30 to TRBJ2-5; 14 bases line up with TRBD2. Per the germline V gene, CDR1 is GTSNPN and CDR2 is SVGIG (reference sequence). The ends lost 2 bases at V and 0 bases at J; junction bases unmatched: 5. The CDR3 extends over 17 amino acids. The CDR3 sequence: CAWSPGLAGENQETQYF. In nucleotides, the CDR3 is TGTGCCTGGAGTCCGGGACTAGCGGGAGAGAACCAAGAGACCCAGTACTTC.

V is TRBV2 and J is TRBJ1-5; TRBD1 agrees at 7 bases. Germline V gives CDR1 SNHLY, CDR2 FYNNEI. CDR3 length equals 13 residues. The ends lost 7 bases at V and 6 bases at J; junction bases unmatched: 6. The DNA of the CDR3 is TGTGCCAGCATGGGGACAGTCGTTCAGCCCCAGCATTTT. Translation gives CASMGTVVQPQHF.

V gene TRBV2 combines with J gene TRBJ1-5; possible D gene TRBD1, 6 bases. This CDR3 has 16 amino acids. The ends were cut back, 4 bases at V and 0 bases at J, with 13 bases in the middle. CDR1 SNHLY and CDR2 FYNNEI come from the germline V gene. The CDR3 sequence is CASSGIYRDSNQPQHF. CDR3 nucleotides: TGTGCCAGCAGTGGAATTTACAGGGATAGCAATCAGCCCCAGCATTTT.

The chain joins TRBV5-8 to TRBJ2-5; 8 bases align to TRBD1. Looked up from germline, CDR1 is SGHTS and CDR2 is YDEGEE. This CDR3 is built from 14 residues. V gave up 6 bases and J gave up 0 bases; unmatched junction bases: 4. The CDR3 sequence is CASTHRGYQETQYF. In nucleotides, the CDR3 is TGTGCCAGCACCCACAGGGGGTACCAAGAGACCCAGTACTTC.

The chain carries TRBV5-5 and TRBJ1-5, with D possibly matching TRBD1 (5 bases). Deletions cut 3 bases from V and 0 bases from J, with 10 bases between. The CDR3 extends over 15 amino acids. Germline-derived CDR1 and CDR2 are SGHKS and YYEKEE (reference sequence). The CDR3 nucleotides are TGTGCCAGCAGCTCGGGACCGAATAGCAATCAGCCCCAGCATTTT. This sequence encodes CASSSGPNSNQPQHF.

This clone was counted only a few times. The chain is built from TRBV7-9 and TRBJ2-7, with 7 bases matching TRBD1. The CDR3 runs to 15 residues. From germline, CDR1 is SEHNR and CDR2 FQNEAQ (reference sequence). With V trimmed by 5 bases and J by 0 bases, 7 bases remained unmatched. CDR3: CASSEQGQISYEQYF. The CDR3 DNA sequence: TGTGCCAGCAGCGAACAGGGGCAAATCTCCTACGAGCAGTACTTC.

In its sample, this clone was seen a few times. Other DNA sequences in this specimen translate into the identical CDR3. The J gene is TRBJ1-4, the V gene TRBV7-6; no reliable D call. CDR1 is SGHVS and CDR2 is FNYEAQ in the germline V gene. There are 13 residues in the CDR3. Trimming cost V 5 bases and J 7 bases, with 11 bases left between them. This CDR3 reads CASSPSPGEKLFF. The CDR3 nucleotides are TGTGCCAGCAGCCCCTCCCCCGGTGAAAAACTGTTTTTT.

This sequence joins TRBV27 and TRBJ2-7; 12 nucleotides line up with TRBD1. Germline values: CDR1 MNHEY, CDR2 SMNVEV (reference sequence). The junction had 4 bases not matched to a gene; V was cut back by 8 bases and J by 2 bases. CDR3 length: 14 residues. CDR3 residues: CASGRDRGPYEQYF. In DNA, the CDR3 is TGTGCCAGCGGAAGGGACAGGGGGCCCTACGAGCAGTACTTC.

The V and J genes are TRBV2 and TRBJ1-4; 9 bases match TRBD1. The CDR3 sequence is 15 residues long. Trimming took 8 bases from V and 14 from J; bases not matched to a gene: 18. The germline CDR1 and CDR2 sequences are SNHLY and FYNNEI. The CDR3 DNA reads as TGTGCCAGCCGATCCACAGGGGGCGCATTGACTAGCCTGTTTTTT. Translated, it gives CASRSTGGALTSLFF.

This chain links TRBV29-1 with TRBJ1-2, with D tentatively TRBD1 (5 bases). The CDR3 loop spans 14 amino acids. Germline assignment: CDR1 SQVTM and CDR2 ANQGSEA. CDR3 in DNA: TGCAGAACTACCACGGGGGAATTCGGCTATGGCTACACCTTC. This codes for CRTTTGEFGYGYTF.

This clone was seen only a few times. The V and J genes are TRBV28 and TRBJ2-1, with D unclear. The CDR3 spans 15 residues. V lost 10 bases and J lost 7, with 23 bases in between. The germline V gene has CDR1 MDHEN and CDR2 SYDVKM. The CDR3 loop reads CATRSQAGRVNEQFF. In DNA form, the CDR3 reads TGTGCCACCCGGTCGCAGGCAGGTCGGGTAAATGAGCAGTTCTTC.

The chain uses TRBV2 and TRBJ1-3; 9 bases are a match to TRBD1. V trimming: 10 bases; J trimming: 4 bases; junction bases outside the gene matches: 5. The germline V gene has CDR1 SNHLY and CDR2 FYNNEI. The CDR3 runs to 13 residues. CDR3 bases: TGTGCCAAACAGGGGGCCGGAGGAAACACCATATATTTT. Amino acids: CAKQGAGGNTIYF.